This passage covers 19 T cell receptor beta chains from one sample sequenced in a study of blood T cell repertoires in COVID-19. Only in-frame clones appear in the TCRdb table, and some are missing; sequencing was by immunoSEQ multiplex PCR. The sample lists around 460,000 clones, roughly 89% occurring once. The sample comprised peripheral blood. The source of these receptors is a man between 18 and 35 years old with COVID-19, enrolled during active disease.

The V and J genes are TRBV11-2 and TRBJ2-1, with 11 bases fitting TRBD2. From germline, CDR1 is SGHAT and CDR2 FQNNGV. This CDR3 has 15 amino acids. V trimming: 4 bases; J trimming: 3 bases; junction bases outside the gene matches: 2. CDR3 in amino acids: CASSSGTSGYNEQFF. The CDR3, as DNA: TGTGCCAGCAGCTCCGGGACTAGCGGCTACAATGAGCAGTTCTTC.

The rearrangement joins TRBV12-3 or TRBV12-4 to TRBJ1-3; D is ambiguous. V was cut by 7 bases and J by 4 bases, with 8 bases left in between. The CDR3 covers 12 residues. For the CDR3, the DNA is TGTGCCAGCATATACACAGGAAACACCATATATTTT. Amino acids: CASIYTGNTIYF.

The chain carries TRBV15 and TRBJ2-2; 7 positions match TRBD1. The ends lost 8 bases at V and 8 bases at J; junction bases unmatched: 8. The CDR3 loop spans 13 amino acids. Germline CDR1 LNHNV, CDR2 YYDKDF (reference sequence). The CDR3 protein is CATRRQGTGELFF. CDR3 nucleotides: TGTGCCACCCGTAGACAGGGAACGGGGGAGCTGTTTTTT. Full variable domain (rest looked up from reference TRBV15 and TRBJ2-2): DAMVIQNPRYQVTQFGKPVTLSCSQTLNHNVMYWYQQKSSQAPKLLFHYYDKDFNNEADTPDNFQSRRPNTSFCFLDIRSPGLGDTAMYLCATRRQGTGELFFGEGSRLTVL.

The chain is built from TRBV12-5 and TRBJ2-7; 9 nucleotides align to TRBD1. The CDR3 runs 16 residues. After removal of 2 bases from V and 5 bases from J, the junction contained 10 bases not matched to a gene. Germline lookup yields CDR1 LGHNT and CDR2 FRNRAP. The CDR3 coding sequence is TGTGCTAGTGGTTTGCCAACCGGGACAGGGTCCCACGAGCAGTACTTC. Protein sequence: CASGLPTGTGSHEQYF. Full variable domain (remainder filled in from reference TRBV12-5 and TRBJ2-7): DARVTQTPRHKVTEMGQEVTMRCQPILGHNTVFWYRQTMMQGLELLAYFRNRAPLDDSGMPKDRFSAEMPDATLATLKIQPSEPRDSAVYFCASGLPTGTGSHEQYFGPGTRLTVT.

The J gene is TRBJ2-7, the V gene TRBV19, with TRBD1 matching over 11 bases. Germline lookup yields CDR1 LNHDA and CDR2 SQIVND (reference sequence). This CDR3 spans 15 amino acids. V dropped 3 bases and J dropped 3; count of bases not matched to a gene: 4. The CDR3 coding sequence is TGTGCCAGTAGTATCGGGACAGGGGGGGGCTACGAGCAGTACTTC. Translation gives CASSIGTGGGYEQYF.

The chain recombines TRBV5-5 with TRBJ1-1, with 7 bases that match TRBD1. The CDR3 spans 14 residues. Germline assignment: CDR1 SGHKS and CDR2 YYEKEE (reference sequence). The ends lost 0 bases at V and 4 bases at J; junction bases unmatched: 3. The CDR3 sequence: CASSLVAGGTEAFF. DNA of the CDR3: TGTGCCAGCAGCTTGGTGGCAGGGGGCACTGAAGCTTTCTTT. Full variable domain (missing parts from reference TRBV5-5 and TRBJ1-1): DAGVTQSPTHLIKTRGQQVTLRCSPISGHKSVSWYQQVLGQGPQFIFQYYEKEERGRGNFPDRFSARQFPNYSSELNVNALLLGDSALYLCASSLVAGGTEAFFGQGTRLTVV.

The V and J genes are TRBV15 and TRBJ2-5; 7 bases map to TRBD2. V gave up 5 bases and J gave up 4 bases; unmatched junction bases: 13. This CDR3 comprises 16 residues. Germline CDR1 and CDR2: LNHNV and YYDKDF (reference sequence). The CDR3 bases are TGTGCCACCAGCTCCCGGGGGGAGGGGATGATAGAGACCCAGTACTTC. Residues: CATSSRGEGMIETQYF.

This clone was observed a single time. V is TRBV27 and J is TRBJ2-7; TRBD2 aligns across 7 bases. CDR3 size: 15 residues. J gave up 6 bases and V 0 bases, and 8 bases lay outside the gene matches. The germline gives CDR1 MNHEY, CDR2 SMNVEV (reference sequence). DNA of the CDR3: TGTGCCAGCAGTTTATCATATGGGGGGGGGAGCGAGCAGTACTTC. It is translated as CASSLSYGGGSEQYF.

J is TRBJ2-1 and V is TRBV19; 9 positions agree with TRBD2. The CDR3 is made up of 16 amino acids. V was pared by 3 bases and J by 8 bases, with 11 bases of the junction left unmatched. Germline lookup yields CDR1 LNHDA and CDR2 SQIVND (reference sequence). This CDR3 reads CASSMNRGLASDEQFF. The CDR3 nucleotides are TGTGCCAGTAGTATGAACAGGGGACTAGCTTCCGATGAGCAGTTCTTC.

Written as DNA, the CDR3 is TGCAGTGCTAGTGAGCGATCAGATACGCAGTATTTT. Translating gives CSASERSDTQYF. The J gene is TRBJ2-3, the V gene TRBV20-1; D is unclear. V was trimmed by 3 bases and J by 4 bases, leaving 8 bases between them. The CDR3 length is 12 residues. The germline CDR1 and CDR2 sequences are DFQATT and SNEGSKA (reference sequence).

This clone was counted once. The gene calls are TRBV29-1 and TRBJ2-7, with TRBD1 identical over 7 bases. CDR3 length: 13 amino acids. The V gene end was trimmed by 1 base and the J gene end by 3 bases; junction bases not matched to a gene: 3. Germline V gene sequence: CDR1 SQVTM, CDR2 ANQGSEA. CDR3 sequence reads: CSVEGTGVYEQYF. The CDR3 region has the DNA TGCAGCGTTGAAGGGACAGGAGTCTACGAGCAGTACTTC.

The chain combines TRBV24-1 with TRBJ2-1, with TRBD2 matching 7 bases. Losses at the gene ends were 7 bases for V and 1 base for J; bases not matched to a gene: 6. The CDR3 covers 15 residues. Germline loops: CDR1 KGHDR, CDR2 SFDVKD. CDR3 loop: CATSRPGGSYNEQFF. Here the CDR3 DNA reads TGTGCCACCAGCAGACCGGGGGGTTCCTACAATGAGCAGTTCTTC.

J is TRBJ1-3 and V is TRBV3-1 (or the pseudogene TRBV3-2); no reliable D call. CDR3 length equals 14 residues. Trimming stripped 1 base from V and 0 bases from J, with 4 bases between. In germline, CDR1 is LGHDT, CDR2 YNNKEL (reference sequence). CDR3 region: CASSQVRSGNTIYF. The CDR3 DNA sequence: TGTGCCAGCAGCCAAGTCCGCTCTGGAAACACCATATATTTT.

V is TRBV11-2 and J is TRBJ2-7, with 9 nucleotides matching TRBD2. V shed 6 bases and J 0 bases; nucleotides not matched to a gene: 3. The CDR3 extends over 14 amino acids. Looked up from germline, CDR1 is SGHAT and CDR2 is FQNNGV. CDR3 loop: CASRQAGGSYEQYF. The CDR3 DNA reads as TGTGCCAGCAGGCAAGCGGGGGGCTCCTACGAGCAGTACTTC.

CDR3 sequence reads: CASSPGQGFNSPLHF. The CDR3 DNA reads TGTGCCAGCAGCCCCGGACAGGGCTTCAATTCACCCCTCCACTTT. The J gene is TRBJ1-6, the V gene TRBV6-5; TRBD1 matches 8 bases. The V gene's germline CDR1 is MNHEY and CDR2 SVGAGI. Trimming removed 6 bases from V and 7 bases from J; junction bases left unmatched: 8. The CDR3 spans 15 residues.

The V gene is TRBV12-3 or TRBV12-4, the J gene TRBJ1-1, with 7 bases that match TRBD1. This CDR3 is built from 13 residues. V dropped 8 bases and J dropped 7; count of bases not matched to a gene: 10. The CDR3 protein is CASHQRGRGEAFF. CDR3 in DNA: TGTGCCAGCCACCAAAGGGGGCGCGGTGAAGCTTTCTTT.

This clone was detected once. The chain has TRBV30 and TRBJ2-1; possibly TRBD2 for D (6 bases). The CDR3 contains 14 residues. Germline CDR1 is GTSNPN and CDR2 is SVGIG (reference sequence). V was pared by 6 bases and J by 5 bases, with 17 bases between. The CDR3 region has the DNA TGTGCCTGTGAGCCGGGACTCCGAGACAATGAGCAGTTCTTC. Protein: CACEPGLRDNEQFF.

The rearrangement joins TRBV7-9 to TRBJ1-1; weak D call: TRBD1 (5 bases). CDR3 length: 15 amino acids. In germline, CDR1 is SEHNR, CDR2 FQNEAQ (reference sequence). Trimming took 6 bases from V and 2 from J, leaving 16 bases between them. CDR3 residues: CASRPHSQGNTEAFF. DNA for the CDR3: TGTGCCAGCAGACCGCACTCCCAGGGCAACACTGAAGCTTTCTTT.

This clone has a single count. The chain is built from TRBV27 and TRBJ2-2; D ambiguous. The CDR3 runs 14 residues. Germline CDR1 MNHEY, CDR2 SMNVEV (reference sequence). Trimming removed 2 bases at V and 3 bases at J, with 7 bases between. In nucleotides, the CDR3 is TGTGCCAGCAGTTTAGGTACACACACCGGGGAGCTGTTTTTT. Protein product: CASSLGTHTGELFF.